This is a list of T cell receptor beta chains from one sample in a study of T-cell memory formation after mild COVID-19. TCRdb redid the calling of the 5' RACE reads with MiXCR, one entry per CDR3 protein. The sample includes approximately 290,000 distinct CDR3 sequences, around 8% of them seen just once. Sequencing used PBMCs or a T cell subset sorted from them (not recorded which). The receptors were sampled from a man aged 18 to 29 who had mild COVID-19 (a few samples of this study predate the infection). Cell type and time point are not known. CDR3s include the opening cysteine and the closing phenylalanine or tryptophan. A D gene is named only where the DNA matches it firmly. Not all rows give a size; the values are once, few, many and, for expanded clones, a class.

14,NA,NA,TRBJ1-2,TRBV25-1,TGTGCCAGCAGTGAATTGAGTTGGGTATCTGGCTACACCTTC,CASSELSWVSGYTF
15,few,TRBD2,TRBJ2-7,TRBV12-3/TRBV12-4,TGTGCCAGCAGTTTAAGGGCTAGCGGGGGTGGCGAGCAGTACTTC,CASSLRASGGGEQYF
16,few,NA,TRBJ1-3,TRBV7-2,TGTGCCAGCAGCCCCGGTGGGCCCACCTCTGGAAACACCATATATTTT,CASSPGGPTSGNTIYF
15,few,NA,TRBJ1-6,TRBV5-1,TGCGCCAGCAGCCTTGCCGGGCTTCAGAATTCACCCCTCCACTTT,CASSLAGLQNSPLHF
13,NA,TRBD2,TRBJ2-3,TRBV27,TGTGCCACGGGACTAGCGGGGGGAGATACGCAGTATTTT,CATGLAGGDTQYF
15,NA,NA,TRBJ1-2,TRBV18,TGTGCCAGCTCACAAACGCCGGGGCAGGTCTATGGCTACACCTTC,CASSQTPGQVYGYTF
16,NA,TRBD2,TRBJ2-3,TRBV7-8,TGTGCCAGCAGCCCGGGACTAGCGGGTCCTTGGGATACGCAGTATTTT,CASSPGLAGPWDTQYF
14,NA,NA,TRBJ2-6,TRBV7-2,TGTGCCAGCAGCTTATTCGGTGGGGCCAACGTCCTGACTTTC,CASSLFGGANVLTF
16,many,TRBD1,TRBJ2-1,TRBV5-1,TGCGCCAGCAGCCCAGGGACAGGGAGCTCCTACAATGAGCAGTTCTTC,CASSPGTGSSYNEQFF
17,few,NA,TRBJ1-5,TRBV15,TGTGCCACCAGCAGAGATTGGGTAGGGGCGAGCAATCAGCCCCAGCATTTT,CATSRDWVGASNQPQHF
13,many,NA,TRBJ1-1,TRBV7-9,TGTGCCAGCAGCTTCCTCGGACAGCATGAAGCTTTCTTT,CASSFLGQHEAFF
16,few,NA,TRBJ2-2,TRBV4-1,TGCGCCAGCAGCCCTTTCCGAGCGGCCAACACCGGGGAGCTGTTTTTT,CASSPFRAANTGELFF
12,few,TRBD1,TRBJ2-7,TRBV7-8,TGTGCCAGCAGCTTAGACAGGGGGCACCAGTACTTC,CASSLDRGHQYF
14,few,NA,TRBJ2-2,TRBV25-1,TGTGCCAGCAGTGAATACAGGGGTACCGGGGAGCTGTTTTTT,CASSEYRGTGELFF
16,NA,TRBD1,TRBJ2-2,TRBV7-9,TGTGCCAGCAGCATCCCTGTACAGGGGGCGGTCGGGGAGCTGTTTTTT,CASSIPVQGAVGELFF
15,NA,NA,TRBJ1-1,TRBV18,TGTGCCAGCTCGACAACCGGGACAATGGACACTGAAGCTTTCTTT,CASSTTGTMDTEAFF
15,NA,NA,TRBJ2-7,TRBV4-3,TGCGCCAGCAGCCAAGATCAGGAGGGCACCTACGAGCAGTACTTC,CASSQDQEGTYEQYF
17,NA,TRBD2,TRBJ2-3,TRBV18,TGTGCCAGCTCACCACCCCTAGCGGGGGGGAGCACAGATACGCAGTATTTT,CASSPPLAGGSTDTQYF
14,NA,NA,TRBJ1-6,TRBV5-6,TGTGCCAGCAGCCCCCCGGGGCCATCGTCATCCCTCCACTTT,CASSPPGPSSSLHF
15,NA,TRBD2,TRBJ2-3,TRBV12-3/TRBV12-4,TGTGCCAGCAGTTTCACTAGCGGTTCTAGAGATACGCAGTATTTT,CASSFTSGSRDTQYF
16,few,NA,TRBJ1-1,TRBV12-5,TGTGCTAGTGGTTTGGTACTTAATGTTAGGGAATGGCAAGCTTTCTTT,CASGLVLNVREWQAFF
14,few,NA,TRBJ1-2,TRBV12-3/TRBV12-4,TGTGCCAGCAGGCCCGGGGCAGCTAACTATGGCTACACCTTC,CASRPGAANYGYTF
13,NA,NA,TRBJ2-7,TRBV12-3/TRBV12-4,TGTGCCAGCAGTAACTTCAATTTCTGGGAGCAGTACTTC,CASSNFNFWEQYF
15,few,NA,TRBJ2-7,TRBV29-1,TGCAGCGTTGAAGCCCCCCAGGAGAGCTCCTACGAGCAGTACTTC,CSVEAPQESSYEQYF
15,few,NA,TRBJ2-1,TRBV7-6,TGTGCCAGCAGCTTGGTCTTGACCCAAGGGAATGAGCAGTTCTTC,CASSLVLTQGNEQFF
15,few,TRBD1,TRBJ1-2,TRBV7-2,TGTGCCAGCAGCTTAGGTGGGACAGGGAACTATGGCTACACCTTC,CASSLGGTGNYGYTF
15,NA,TRBD1,TRBJ1-1,TRBV5-1,TGCGCCAGCAGCCCGATTACCGGGACAGACACTGAAGCTTTCTTT,CASSPITGTDTEAFF
17,few,TRBD2,TRBJ2-3,TRBV18,TGTGCCAGCTCAGACTTTCTAAGCGGGGGCCTCACAGATACGCAGTATTTT,CASSDFLSGGLTDTQYF
16,few,TRBD1,TRBJ1-1,TRBV5-1,TGCGCCAGCAGCTTGGCCGGGTCAGGGGGGACGACTGAAGCTTTCTTT,CASSLAGSGGTTEAFF
15,NA,NA,TRBJ2-3,TRBV4-1,TGCGCCAGCAGATATGACGGGACAACTGAGGATACGCAGTATTTT,CASRYDGTTEDTQYF
13,NA,NA,TRBJ2-1,TRBV12-3/TRBV12-4,TGTGCCAGCAGTTTACGACCGCCGAATGAGCAGTTCTTC,CASSLRPPNEQFF
16,few,NA,TRBJ1-1,TRBV12-3/TRBV12-4,TGTGCCAGCAGTTCATTGGGTCACCGTGGGAACACTGAAGCTTTCTTT,CASSSLGHRGNTEAFF
15,NA,NA,TRBJ1-6,TRBV18,TGTGCCAGCTCACCGTTACAGGACAATAATTCACCCCTCCACTTT,CASSPLQDNNSPLHF
11,few,NA,TRBJ1-1,TRBV7-9,TGTGCCAGCAGCTTGGCGCAGGAAGCTTTCTTT,CASSLAQEAFF
13,few,NA,TRBJ1-5,TRBV6-2/TRBV6-3,TGTGCCAGCAGTTGGGGGGGCGAACAGCCCCAGCATTTT,CASSWGGEQPQHF
11,few,NA,TRBJ2-1,TRBV20-1,TGCAGTGCTAGGGGGGGATCGGAGCAGTTCTTC,CSARGGSEQFF
14,few,NA,TRBJ1-2,TRBV29-1,TGCAGCGTCGACCCCCTCGGACATATTAATGGCTACACCTTC,CSVDPLGHINGYTF
15,few,NA,TRBJ2-7,TRBV7-2,TGTGCCAGCAGCTTAGATCGGGGGGCGACCTACGAGCAGTACTTC,CASSLDRGATYEQYF
13,NA,NA,TRBJ2-5,TRBV4-1,TGCGCCAGCAGCACCCAGGGTAGGGAGACCCAGTACTTC,CASSTQGRETQYF
14,few,NA,TRBJ1-5,TRBV19,TGTGCCAGTAGTATCGAGGGGGGCGGGCAGCCCCAGCATTTT,CASSIEGGGQPQHF
15,few,TRBD1,TRBJ1-5,TRBV20-1,TGCAGTGCTAGAGATGCGACAGGGGATCATCAGCCCCAGCATTTT,CSARDATGDHQPQHF
15,few,TRBD1,TRBJ2-7,TRBV12-3/TRBV12-4,TGTGCCAGCAGTTTATGGACAGGGGGCACCTACGAGCAGTACTTC,CASSLWTGGTYEQYF
14,NA,NA,TRBJ2-1,TRBV3-1,TGTGCCAGCAGCCAATCTGTCATCCACAATGAGCAGTTCTTC,CASSQSVIHNEQFF
14,NA,NA,TRBJ2-1,TRBV27,TGTGCCAGCAGTTTACTAGATCCCTACAATGAGCAGTTCTTC,CASSLLDPYNEQFF
14,few,NA,TRBJ1-2,TRBV24-1,TGTGCCACCAGTGGGAGCCGAGGGGTCGATGGCTACACCTTC,CATSGSRGVDGYTF
14,NA,NA,TRBJ2-1,TRBV21-1,TGTGCCAGCAGCCGACCGGAAGTTGGCCATGAGCAGTTCTTC,CASSRPEVGHEQFF
14,few,NA,TRBJ2-3,TRBV12-5,TGTGCTAGTGGCCTCGGGGAGGGCACAGATACGCAGTATTTT,CASGLGEGTDTQYF
15,few,NA,TRBJ1-5,TRBV11-2,TGTGCCAGCAGCTTAGGGGACAAGTGGCGTGAGCCCCAGCATTTT,CASSLGDKWREPQHF
13,NA,NA,TRBJ2-2,TRBV7-2,TGTGCCAGCAGCGGCAGGGAGACCGGGGAGCTGTTTTTT,CASSGRETGELFF
15,many,TRBD1,TRBJ1-1,TRBV12-3/TRBV12-4,TGTGCCAGCAGTCGCCATGACAGGGCCGGGACTGAAGCTTTCTTT,CASSRHDRAGTEAFF
15,few,NA,TRBJ2-2,TRBV28,TGTGCCAGCAGTACAATACAGGGAGCCAGCGGGGAGCTGTTTTTT,CASSTIQGASGELFF
14,NA,NA,TRBJ1-5,TRBV30,TGTGCCTGGAGTGTCAGGGCTGGCAATCAGCCCCAGCATTTT,CAWSVRAGNQPQHF
15,many,TRBD1,TRBJ2-5,TRBV4-3,TGCGCCAGCAGCCAAGGTTGGACAGGGGGCCGGACCCAGTACTTC,CASSQGWTGGRTQYF
13,few,NA,TRBJ1-4,TRBV28,TGTGCCAGCAGCCCTACAGGATATGAAAAACTGTTTTTT,CASSPTGYEKLFF